This T cell receptor (beta chain) was obtained from a study of blood T cells in healthy people across ages. Whole-study results and caveats: Observed TCR beta diversity per million T cells went down as age went up. This fall followed a roughly linear course with age.

A second PCR, run for roughly 7 to 12 cycles, used a sample-barcoded 5' primer plus a J-beta primer mix. Each of the cDNA molecules was tagged by a template-switch adaptor with 12 random nucleotides. TCRdb re-derived calls from the 5' RACE reads in MiXCR, one entry per CDR3 protein. The data hold 1,500,000 or so distinct CDR3 sequences, with roughly 43% observed a single time. For this clonotype: Antigen: not known.

Per the germline V gene, CDR1 is SGHTA and CDR2 is FQGNSA. Trimming removed 0 bases from V and 6 bases from J, with 15 bases in between. The CDR3 sequence is 16 residues long. In terms of origin and age, donors were healthy Caucasian individuals from Russia aged roughly 6 to 100. The receptor comes from a woman in her late teens or twenties in good health. This chain joins TRBV7-2 and TRBJ2-1, with D perhaps being TRBD1 or TRBD2 (5 bases each). The sequenced sample was blood. The CDR3 region has the DNA TGTGCCAGCAGCTTAGCGCCAGCGTTTGGGGGCAATGAGCAGTTCTTC. Its protein is CASSLAPAFGGNEQFF.